What follows are 20 T cell receptor beta chains derived from one specimen sequenced in a study of T cells in Graves' hyperthyroidism and ophthalmopathy. It was RNA transcripts that yielded the amplified TCR beta CDR3 regions. The HTBI primer set drove a first-round RT-PCR of the TCR CDR3. Each CDR3 protein gets one entry after TCRdb re-called the multiplex PCR reads with MiXCR. The table records around 270,000 distinct CDR3 sequences, roughly 18% of them present only once. Specimen: blood. The receptors here all came from a man in his fifties or sixties with Graves' ophthalmopathy.

The rearrangement joins TRBV6-1 to TRBJ2-3; D not certain. Germline values: CDR1 MNHNS, CDR2 SASEGT. Trimming left V 10 bases short and J 2 bases short, with 13 bases between. CDR3 length: 13 residues. CDR3 coding DNA: TGTGCCACCCAACGAGATGTCACAGATACGCAGTATTTT. This codes for CATQRDVTDTQYF.

In regard to this clonotype: At one boundary the junction diverges from the germline segment, which might be a read error. This chain links TRBV10-3 with TRBJ2-7; D remains ambiguous. The germline CDR1 and CDR2 sequences are ENHRY and SYGVKD. The CDR3 contains 12 residues. This chain's CDR3 is CAISETGYAQYF. The CDR3 DNA follows: TGTGCCATCAGTGAGACCGGCTACGCGCAGTACTTC.

This clonotype was detected ten times or more. The chain links TRBV28 to TRBJ2-5; 8 positions agree with TRBD1. Germline trimming cut 6 bases from V and 5 bases from J; bases unmatched to any gene: 14. The CDR3 extends over 16 amino acids. Germline loops: CDR1 MDHEN, CDR2 SYDVKM. CDR3 protein: CASSILTGVERETQYF. CDR3 bases: TGTGCCAGCAGCATATTGACAGGGGTAGAACGGGAGACCCAGTACTTC.

Many counts were recorded for this clonotype. The V call is TRBV5-5, the J call TRBJ1-1, with TRBD1 matching 8 bases. The CDR3 consists of 15 residues. Germline V lookup: CDR1 SGHKS, CDR2 YYEKEE (reference sequence). The trim removed 4 bases at V and 0 bases at J, leaving 5 bases unmatched. CDR3 nucleotide sequence: TGTGCCAGCAGCCCAAGGACAGGGTTGAACACTGAAGCTTTCTTT. It yields the protein CASSPRTGLNTEAFF. Complete variable domain (other parts from reference TRBV5-5 and TRBJ1-1): DAGVTQSPTHLIKTRGQQVTLRCSPISGHKSVSWYQQVLGQGPQFIFQYYEKEERGRGNFPDRFSARQFPNYSSELNVNALLLGDSALYLCASSPRTGLNTEAFFGQGTRLTVV.

Points on this clonotype: One end of the junction does not line up with germline, which may come from a read error. This chain connects TRBV7-2 to TRBJ2-3; the D gene could be TRBD1 or TRBD2 (5 bases each). Per the germline V gene, CDR1 is SGHTA and CDR2 is FQGNSA. The CDR3 is 14 amino acids. The CDR3 region has the DNA TGTGTCAGCAGCCCGGGACCGAGCACAGATACGCAGTATTTT. Translated, it gives CVSSPGPSTDTQYF.

This sequence joins TRBV29-1 and TRBJ2-1, with 11 bases fitting TRBD2. Germline V lookup: CDR1 SQVTM, CDR2 ANQGSEA. The trim removed 1 base at V and 1 base at J, leaving 3 bases unmatched. This CDR3 has 16 residues. The CDR3 sequence: CSVEGTSGLSYNEQFF. The CDR3 DNA sequence: TGCAGCGTTGAAGGGACTAGCGGGCTGTCCTACAATGAGCAGTTCTTC.

This clonotype appeared many times. The chain is built from TRBV5-1 and TRBJ2-3; 9 nucleotides align to TRBD2. The V segment lost 2 bases and the J segment 0 bases; nucleotides outside the gene matches: 19. Per germline, CDR1 SGHRS and CDR2 YFSETQ. This CDR3 is 21 amino acids long. CDR3 bases: TGCGCCAGCAGCTTCCAGGGGGTCCCTAGCGGGACACGGAGTAGCACAGATACGCAGTATTTT. This sequence encodes CASSFQGVPSGTRSSTDTQYF. The complete variable domain, with remaining parts taken from reference TRBV5-1 and TRBJ2-3, reads KAGVTQTPRYLIKTRGQQVTLSCSPISGHRSVSWYQQTPGQGLQFLFEYFSETQRNKGNFPGRFSGRQFSNSRSEMNVSTLELGDSALYLCASSFQGVPSGTRSSTDTQYFGPGTRLTVL.

This clonotype showed up just a few times. The V gene is TRBV6-1, the J gene TRBJ2-2; D ambiguous. The CDR3 contains 13 residues. V lost 5 bases, J lost 6 bases, and 10 bases lay in between. Germline CDR1 MNHNS, CDR2 SASEGT. The CDR3 DNA is TGTGCCAGCAGTTTTCGGACCTCCGGGGAGCTGTTTTTT. Its protein is CASSFRTSGELFF.

This clonotype was counted many times. The gene calls are TRBV12-3 or TRBV12-4 and TRBJ1-5; tentatively, D is TRBD1 (5 bases). CDR3 length equals 14 residues. Trimming took off 6 bases at V and 3 bases at J, with 12 bases between the two ends. CDR3 nucleotide sequence: TGTGCCAGCAGCTATCAGGGAAACAATCAGCCCCAGCATTTT. Amino acids: CASSYQGNNQPQHF.

This clonotype was observed many times. The chain uses TRBV28 and TRBJ2-3; D perhaps matches TRBD1 (6 bases). V lost 4 bases to trimming and J lost 6 bases, with 23 bases between them. This CDR3 comprises 17 residues. CDR1 is MDHEN, CDR2 SYDVKM, per germline. This chain's CDR3 is CASSSEDSHSIVDTQYF. The CDR3 bases are TGTGCCAGCAGTTCGGAGGACAGCCACTCCATCGTGGATACGCAGTATTTT.

This clonotype showed up many times. The V call is TRBV11-1, the J call TRBJ2-7; D is uncertain. Germline V gene sequence: CDR1 SGHAT, CDR2 FQDESV (reference sequence). The CDR3 sequence is 13 residues long. V gave up 4 bases and J gave up 7 bases, with 14 bases separating them. CDR3 bases: TGTGCCAGCAGCTCGGACGGAGTGGGGGAGCAGTACTTC. This translates into CASSSDGVGEQYF.

V is TRBV2 and J is TRBJ2-2, with TRBD1 as a possible D gene (6 bases). Trimming cost V 10 bases and J 3 bases, with 18 bases left between them. CDR3 length equals 15 residues. Germline values: CDR1 SNHLY, CDR2 FYNNEI. The CDR3 reads CAIREGGAHTGELFF. Written as DNA, the CDR3 is TGTGCCATTCGTGAAGGGGGAGCGCACACCGGGGAGCTGTTTTTT.

There are a few counts of this clonotype. Given a much more abundant clone one base away, this may be a read error. The chain uses TRBV30 and TRBJ1-5; TRBD1 might be the D (5 bases). The length of the CDR3 is 15 residues. Germline-derived CDR1 and CDR2 are GTSNPN and SVGIG (reference sequence). V lost 2 bases and J lost 2, with 13 bases in between. The DNA for the CDR3 is TGTGCCTGGAGTTCCTGGGGCAGGGGCAATCAGCCCCAGCATTTT. This codes for CAWSSWGRGNQPQHF. The variable domain in full, completed from reference TRBV30 and TRBJ1-5, reads SQTIHQWPATLVQPVGSPLSLECTVEGTSNPNLYWYRQAAGRGLQLLFYSVGIGQISSEVPQNLSASRPQDRQFILSSKKLLLSDSGFYLCAWSSWGRGNQPQHFGDGTRLSIL.

This clonotype occurred many times. This chain connects TRBV29-1 to TRBJ1-1; D is unresolved. Per germline, CDR1 SQVTM and CDR2 ANQGSEA. Trimming left V 3 bases short and J 0 bases short, with 5 bases between. CDR3 length: 12 amino acids. The CDR3 here is CSVDPVNTEAFF. CDR3 DNA sequence: TGCAGCGTTGACCCGGTGAACACTGAAGCTTTCTTT.

V gene TRBV20-1 combines with J gene TRBJ1-2, with D maybe TRBD1 (5 bases). Germline V gene lookup returns CDR1 DFQATT and CDR2 SNEGSKA (reference sequence). This CDR3 has 12 residues. V dropped 3 bases and J dropped 4 bases, with 9 bases sitting between them. The DNA for the CDR3 is TGCAGTGCTAGGCGGGGCCCCTATGGCTACACCTTC. This gives the protein CSARRGPYGYTF.

In its sample, this clonotype was seen once. The chain combines TRBV6-2 or TRBV6-3 with TRBJ2-3, with 9 bases that match TRBD2. Losses at the gene ends were 5 bases for V and 6 bases for J; bases not matched to a gene: 21. Germline assignment: CDR1 MNHEY and CDR2 SVGEGT. The CDR3 consists of 19 residues. For the CDR3, the DNA is TGTGCCAGCAGTCAAGGAGCATGGGGGGGGCGGGAGGGCCGGGATACGCAGTATTTT. As protein: CASSQGAWGGREGRDTQYF.

To note about this clonotype: A junction boundary mismatches the germline segment, possibly from a read error. This chain joins TRBV7-7 and TRBJ2-5; weak D call: TRBD2 (6 bases). The germline V gene has CDR1 SSHAT and CDR2 FNYEAQ (reference sequence). The CDR3 extends over 15 amino acids. CDR3 amino acids: CASSLSLGGKETQYF. CDR3 nucleotides: TGTGCTAGCAGCTTATCCCTCGGCGGGAAAGAGACCCAGTACTTC.

Regarding this clonotype: A much larger clone lies a single base off, so this may be a read error. The chain is built from TRBV30 and TRBJ2-7; perhaps TRBD1 as D (7 bases). Germline values: CDR1 GTSNPN, CDR2 SVGIG (reference sequence). CDR3 length equals 13 residues. CDR3: CACSPQGGYGQYF. CDR3 DNA sequence: TGTGCCTGCTCCCCGCAGGGGGGCTACGGGCAGTACTTC. The complete variable domain, with remaining parts taken from reference TRBV30 and TRBJ2-7, reads SQTIHQWPATLVQPVGSPLSLECTVEGTSNPNLYWYRQAAGRGLQLLFYSVGIGQISSEVPQNLSASRPQDRQFILSSKKLLLSDSGFYLCACSPQGGYGQYFGPGTRLTVT.

The J gene is TRBJ2-5, the V gene TRBV12-3 or TRBV12-4, with 7 bases that match TRBD2. The CDR3 covers 15 residues. The junction had 6 bases not matched to a gene; V was cut back by 2 bases and J by 3 bases. This CDR3 reads CASSLMAGEEETQYF. DNA for the CDR3: TGTGCCAGCAGTTTAATGGCGGGAGAGGAAGAGACCCAGTACTTC.

CDR3 sequence (DNA): TGTGCCAGCAGTTTATGGGACAGGTTAAATTCACCCCTCCACTTT. Translated: CASSLWDRLNSPLHF. The rearrangement uses TRBV27 and TRBJ1-6; 8 bases are a match to TRBD1. The CDR3 is 15 residues long. CDR1 is MNHEY and CDR2 is SMNVEV in the germline V gene (reference sequence). Trimming removed 1 base from V and 7 bases from J; junction bases left unmatched: 3.